These 16 T cell receptor beta chains originate from one sample sequenced in a study of T-cell memory formation after mild COVID-19. TCRdb independently ran MiXCR on the 5' RACE reads; one entry per CDR3 protein. The sample lists about 260,000 distinct CDR3 sequences; 16% were seen once. The sample taken for sequencing was PBMCs or a T cell subset sorted from them (not recorded which). Receptors were obtained from a young man who had mild COVID-19 (a few samples of this study predate the infection). Cell type and time point are not known.

The chain links TRBV29-1 to TRBJ2-3; D uncertain. CDR3 size: 13 residues. Looked up from germline, CDR1 is SQVTM and CDR2 is ANQGSEA. Trimming left V 1 base short and J 4 bases short, with 9 bases between. The DNA of the CDR3 is TGCAGCGTTGAAGGAGAGCTCTCAGATACGCAGTATTTT. This sequence encodes CSVEGELSDTQYF.

This clonotype was observed a few times. The chain combines TRBV5-1 with TRBJ2-7; D not resolved. Looked up from germline, CDR1 is SGHRS and CDR2 is YFSETQ. The V and J ends lost 2 bases and 2 bases respectively, with 11 bases between them. There are 14 residues in the CDR3. CDR3 loop: CASSFMALTYEQYF. The CDR3 nucleotides are TGCGCCAGCAGCTTTATGGCACTCACCTACGAGCAGTACTTC.

This clonotype was seen a handful of times. The chain recombines TRBV10-3 with TRBJ1-1, with D tentatively TRBD1 (5 bases). The germline gives CDR1 ENHRY, CDR2 SYGVKD. The length of the CDR3 is 14 residues. V was clipped by 4 bases and J by 1 base, with 10 bases between them. The CDR3 DNA sequence: TGTGCCATCAGTGCGAATCAGGGGAACACTGAAGCTTTCTTT. Amino acids: CAISANQGNTEAFF.

The J gene is TRBJ2-1, the V gene TRBV4-2; D gene unclear. Trimming stripped 0 bases from V and 4 bases from J, with 4 bases between. Per the germline V gene, CDR1 is LGHNA and CDR2 is YNFKEQ. The CDR3 loop spans 13 amino acids. This chain's CDR3 is CASSQEDYNEQFF. In nucleotides, the CDR3 is TGTGCCAGCAGCCAAGAGGATTACAATGAGCAGTTCTTC.

This clonotype showed up just a few times. The V and J genes are TRBV28 and TRBJ1-1, with 7 bases identical to TRBD1. Germline V CDR1 and CDR2: MDHEN, SYDVKM. V lost 6 bases, J lost 4 bases, and 2 bases stayed unmatched. CDR3 length: 12 residues. CDR3 loop: CASRQGSTEAFF. The CDR3 DNA is TGTGCCAGCAGACAGGGGAGCACTGAAGCTTTCTTT.

This clonotype has just a few counts. V usage is TRBV4-1 and J usage is TRBJ2-5, with TRBD1 as a possible D gene (5 bases). Germline values: CDR1 MGHRA, CDR2 YSYEKL. Trimming left V 3 bases short and J 0 bases short, with 11 bases between. The CDR3 loop spans 15 amino acids. CDR3 nucleotides: TGCGCCAGCAGCCATGGGGCTGTGTACCAAGAGACCCAGTACTTC. Translated, it gives CASSHGAVYQETQYF.

The rearrangement links TRBV9 to TRBJ1-1; possible D gene TRBD1, 5 bases. The length of the CDR3 is 14 residues. CDR1 and CDR2 (germline): SGDLS, YYNGEE. The V gene lost 0 bases and the J gene lost 3 bases, with 9 bases spanning the gap. The chain's CDR3 is CASSVGAGDTEAFF. The CDR3 nucleotides are TGTGCCAGCAGCGTAGGGGCGGGGGACACTGAAGCTTTCTTT.

This clonotype was seen only a few times. The chain combines TRBV5-1 with TRBJ1-6, with D unresolved. The CDR3 has 14 amino acids. The V gene's germline CDR1 is SGHRS and CDR2 YFSETQ. The V end was cut by 2 bases, the J end by 7 bases, with 10 bases between. The CDR3 DNA follows: TGCGCCAGCAGCTTTGGAGTGGGGAATTCACCCCTCCACTTT. Its translation: CASSFGVGNSPLHF.

In this sample, this clonotype turned up a few times. The gene calls are TRBV10-2 and TRBJ2-7, with D perhaps TRBD1 or TRBD2 (5 bases each). The CDR3 has 14 amino acids. V was shortened by 8 bases and J by 0 bases, with 14 bases between the two germline ends. Germline values: CDR1 WSHSY, CDR2 SAAADI. DNA for the CDR3: TGCGCCAGCGGGGACGTTATGAGCTCCTACGAGCAGTACTTC. Encoded protein: CASGDVMSSYEQYF.

This clonotype has only a few counts. The rearrangement uses TRBV7-9 and TRBJ1-4, with no clear D. Deletions cut 5 bases from V and 8 bases from J, with 12 bases between. The CDR3 spans 13 residues. CDR1 is SEHNR and CDR2 is FQNEAQ in the germline V gene (reference sequence). The CDR3 nucleotides are TGTGCCAGCAGCGCGCGGGAAGGCGAAAAACTGTTTTTT. Translation gives CASSAREGEKLFF.

This clonotype came up a few times. The V gene is TRBV6-1, the J gene TRBJ2-2; 9 bases are a match to TRBD1. The germline CDR1 and CDR2 sequences are MNHNS and SASEGT. Trimming cost V 3 bases and J 6 bases; bases outside gene matches: 2. The CDR3 extends over 14 amino acids. The CDR3 loop is CASSEDRGPGELFF. The CDR3 DNA is TGTGCCAGCAGTGAGGACAGGGGTCCCGGGGAGCTGTTTTTT.

This clonotype was recorded at least ten times. The chain combines TRBV9 with TRBJ2-7; the D is unclear. This CDR3 is built from 15 residues. Germline CDR1 and CDR2: SGDLS and YYNGEE. Trimming removed 0 bases at V and 0 bases at J, with 10 bases between. CDR3 DNA: TGTGCCAGCAGCGTAGCGGCAGTCAGCTCCTACGAGCAGTACTTC. Its protein is CASSVAAVSSYEQYF.

The rearrangement uses TRBV20-1 and TRBJ1-3; no clear D. Trimming removed 2 bases from V and 1 base from J, with 9 bases in between. In germline, CDR1 is DFQATT, CDR2 SNEGSKA (reference sequence). CDR3 length: 14 residues. The CDR3 region is CSARSQTSGNTIYF. The CDR3 DNA reads as TGCAGTGCTAGATCCCAGACATCTGGAAACACCATATATTTT.

This clonotype was recorded only once. This chain connects TRBV19 to TRBJ2-1; TRBD1 matches 8 bases. Unmatched junction bases numbered 5, after V lost 1 base and J lost 12 bases. The CDR3 totals 13 residues. Germline-derived CDR1 and CDR2 are LNHDA and SQIVND (reference sequence). Here the CDR3 reads CASSIGTGTVQFF. DNA of the CDR3: TGTGCCAGTAGTATAGGGACAGGGACGGTGCAGTTCTTC.

The V and J genes are TRBV20-1 and TRBJ2-3; D uncertain. Germline loops: CDR1 DFQATT, CDR2 SNEGSKA (reference sequence). V lost 3 bases and J lost 0, with 7 bases in between. CDR3 size: 13 residues. Written as DNA, the CDR3 is TGCAGTGCTAGGAGTCACAGCACAGATACGCAGTATTTT. This codes for CSARSHSTDTQYF.

This chain joins TRBV23-1 and TRBJ2-4, with 8 bases fitting TRBD2. TRBV23-1 is an open reading frame whose function is uncertain. V dropped 1 base and J dropped 1; count of bases not matched to a gene: 0. This CDR3 region has 15 residues. The CDR3 DNA sequence: TGCGCCAGCAGTCAATGCGGGGGGGCCAAAAACATTCAGTACTTC. Translated, it gives CASSQCGGAKNIQYF.